Listed here are 15 T cell receptor beta chains from one sample, sequenced in a study of blood T cell repertoires in COVID-19. Sequencing was performed with immunoSEQ multiplex PCR; in TCRdb, only in-frame clones are kept and a portion is missing. The sample consists of 250,000 or so clones, more than 70% of them appearing once. The sequenced material came from peripheral blood. All receptors come from a man aged 80 or over with acute or convalescent COVID-19.

The chain joins TRBV3-1 (or the pseudogene TRBV3-2) to TRBJ1-1; D might be TRBD1 (6 bases). V dropped 5 bases and J dropped 1 base, with 11 bases sitting between them. In germline, CDR1 is LGHDT, CDR2 YNNKEL (reference sequence). CDR3 size: 14 residues. Written as DNA, the CDR3 is TGTGCCAGCAGCTCCGGGACACAGAACACTGAAGCTTTCTTT. Translation gives CASSSGTQNTEAFF.

J is TRBJ2-4 and V is TRBV18; D is unresolved. V lost 0 bases to trimming and J lost 4 bases, with 10 bases between them. The germline V gene encodes CDR1 KGHSH and CDR2 LQKENI. This CDR3 region has 15 residues. Here the CDR3 DNA reads TGTGCCAGCTCACCACCGAAGACACTTAAAAACATTCAGTACTTC. This codes for CASSPPKTLKNIQYF. Full variable domain (rest looked up from reference TRBV18 and TRBJ2-4): NAGVMQNPRHLVRRRGQEARLRCSPMKGHSHVYWYRQLPEEGLKFMVYLQKENIIDESGMPKERFSAEFPKEGPSILRIQQVVRGDSAAYFCASSPPKTLKNIQYFGAGTRLSVL.

The chain couples TRBV3-1 (or the pseudogene TRBV3-2) to TRBJ2-1, with 7 bases aligning to TRBD1. This CDR3 is 13 amino acids long. Per germline, CDR1 LGHDT and CDR2 YNNKEL (reference sequence). V shed 5 bases, J shed 9 bases, and the junction held 7 bases outside the gene matches. The CDR3 nucleotides are TGTGCCAGCAGCTCGACAGGGACGGGTGAGCAGTTCTTC. Translation: CASSSTGTGEQFF.

The CDR3 DNA sequence: TGTGCCAGCAGGCTCCAGGCGGGACCCAACACCTTC. This codes for CASRLQAGPNTF. V and J are TRBV2 and TRBJ1-2; D is possibly TRBD1 (5 bases). The length of the CDR3 is 12 residues. Germline V gives CDR1 SNHLY, CDR2 FYNNEI. Deletions cut 6 bases from V and 12 bases from J, with 17 bases between.

The chain links TRBV2 to TRBJ2-2; D possibly corresponds to TRBD1 (6 bases). Trimming stripped 6 bases from V and 4 bases from J, with 9 bases between. From germline, CDR1 is SNHLY and CDR2 FYNNEI. The CDR3 is made up of 13 amino acids. CDR3 in DNA: TGTGCCAGCAGGACAGGAATCACCGGGGAGCTGTTTTTT. Its protein product is CASRTGITGELFF.

This clone was found once. This rearrangement joins TRBV18 to TRBJ1-4; D gene ambiguous. Per germline, CDR1 KGHSH and CDR2 LQKENI. The V end lost 1 base, the J end lost 5 bases, and 11 bases lay between the germline ends. The CDR3 has 15 amino acids. The CDR3 DNA reads TGTGCCAGCTCACCACAAGTCAGTGCCAATGAAAAACTGTTTTTT. Encoded protein: CASSPQVSANEKLFF.

This clone showed up just once. The chain carries TRBV19 and TRBJ1-1, with 7 bases that match TRBD1. Losses at the gene ends were 10 bases for V and 5 bases for J; bases not matched to a gene: 10. Germline V gene lookup returns CDR1 LNHDA and CDR2 SQIVND (reference sequence). This CDR3 comprises 13 residues. CDR3 sequence: CATGTVLPTEAFF. CDR3 nucleotide sequence: TGTGCCACCGGGACAGTACTTCCAACTGAAGCTTTCTTT. The whole variable domain, remainder taken from reference TRBV19 and TRBJ1-1, is DGGITQSPKYLFRKEGQNVTLSCEQNLNHDAMYWYRQDPGQGLRLIYYSQIVNDFQKGDIAEGYSVSREKKESFPLTVTSAQKNPTAFYLCATGTVLPTEAFFGQGTRLTVV.

V and J are TRBV15 and TRBJ1-2, with D perhaps TRBD1 (6 bases). Germline V gives CDR1 LNHNV, CDR2 YYDKDF (reference sequence). With 1 base removed from V and 3 bases from J, the gap between germline ends came to 12 bases. The CDR3 is 15 amino acids. Written as DNA, the CDR3 is TGTGCCACCAGCAGAGCCAGGGGTGCAGACTATGGCTACACCTTC. Encoded protein: CATSRARGADYGYTF.

The chain couples TRBV19 to TRBJ2-7, with a weak D call TRBD2 (5 bases). Germline values: CDR1 LNHDA, CDR2 SQIVND (reference sequence). The CDR3 runs to 14 residues. V shed 5 bases and J shed 5 bases, with 16 bases lying between them. CDR3 sequence: CASSPGLPTDEQYF. In DNA, the CDR3 is TGTGCCAGTAGTCCTGGACTCCCCACTGACGAGCAGTACTTC. Filled out from reference TRBV19 and TRBJ2-7, the complete variable domain reads DGGITQSPKYLFRKEGQNVTLSCEQNLNHDAMYWYRQDPGQGLRLIYYSQIVNDFQKGDIAEGYSVSREKKESFPLTVTSAQKNPTAFYLCASSPGLPTDEQYFGPGTRLTVT.

The chain joins TRBV28 to TRBJ2-7; 11 bases are a match to TRBD1. V lost 6 bases to trimming and J lost 5 bases; unmatched junction nucleotides: 3. Germline assignment: CDR1 MDHEN and CDR2 SYDVKM. The CDR3 runs 13 residues. DNA of the CDR3: TGTGCCAGCAGGCGGACAGGGGGCCACGAGCAGTACTTC. This gives the protein CASRRTGGHEQYF.

A single count supports this clone. The V gene is TRBV24-1, the J gene TRBJ1-2, with 7 bases lining up with TRBD1. The germline V gene encodes CDR1 KGHDR and CDR2 SFDVKD. The V and J ends lost 1 base and 4 bases, in that order; junction bases with no gene match: 2. The CDR3 spans 14 residues. The chain's CDR3 is CATSDFDRVYGYTF. Written as DNA, the CDR3 is TGTGCCACCAGTGATTTTGACAGGGTCTATGGCTACACCTTC.

The rearrangement joins TRBV11-2 to TRBJ2-7; D might be TRBD1 (7 bases). The CDR3 is 14 amino acids. CDR1 SGHAT and CDR2 FQNNGV come from the germline V gene. V lost 5 bases and J lost 5, with 16 bases in between. In nucleotides, the CDR3 is TGTGCCAGCAGCCGCGGAGGGGACAGCGACGAGCAGTACTTC. It yields the protein CASSRGGDSDEQYF. The full variable domain, in which reference TRBV11-2 and TRBJ2-7 provide the parts outside the CDR3, is EAGVAQSPRYKIIEKRQSVAFWCNPISGHATLYWYQQILGQGPKLLIQFQNNGVVDDSQLPKDRFSAERLKGVDSTLKIQPAKLEDSAVYLCASSRGGDSDEQYFGPGTRLTVT.

In DNA form, the CDR3 reads TGTGCCAGCAGCTTGGGGCCTACTGAAGCTTTCTTT. Its translation is CASSLGPTEAFF. The chain is built from TRBV5-6 and TRBJ1-1; D is unresolved. Trimming removed 0 bases at V and 5 bases at J, with 5 bases between. Germline values: CDR1 SGHDT, CDR2 YYEEEE. CDR3 length: 12 amino acids.

The V and J genes are TRBV18 and TRBJ1-5; D unclear. The germline gives CDR1 KGHSH, CDR2 LQKENI. Trimming stripped 3 bases from V and 5 bases from J, with 8 bases between. The CDR3 has 13 residues. CDR3 nucleotides: TGTGCCAGCTCACCGTCCTTAGATCAGCCCCAGCATTTT. The encoded protein is CASSPSLDQPQHF.

J is TRBJ2-1 and V is TRBV11-3, with TRBD1 as a possible D gene (5 bases). Per the germline V gene, CDR1 is SGHNT and CDR2 is YENEEA. The CDR3 spans 13 residues. Trimming pared 5 bases from V and 6 bases from J, leaving 11 bases between. CDR3 bases: TGTGCCAGCAGCCCTGGGGCAGTCAATGAGCAGTTCTTC. It specifies CASSPGAVNEQFF. The full variable domain, in which reference TRBV11-3 and TRBJ2-1 provide the parts outside the CDR3, is EAGVVQSPRYKIIEKKQPVAFWCNPISGHNTLYWYLQNLGQGPELLIRYENEEAVDDSQLPKDRFSAERLKGVDSTLKIQPAELGDSAVYLCASSPGAVNEQFFGPGTRLTVL.